The next 2 T cell receptor beta chains were all read from a single sample in a study of T cell responses to AZD1222 COVID-19 vaccine. Clones were sequenced by immunoSEQ multiplex PCR, and TCRdb holds only the in-frame ones, with some missing. Among around 140,000 clones listed, approximately 85% were seen once. This sample comprised peripheral blood, obtained on day 0 of AZD1222 vaccination. The source of these receptors is an adult in good health.

This chain joins TRBV10-1 and TRBJ1-4, with D possibly matching TRBD1 (5 bases). Deletions cut 4 bases from V and 2 bases from J, with 17 bases between. Germline V gene lookup returns CDR1 WNHNN and CDR2 SYGVQD (reference sequence). The CDR3 runs to 17 residues. Here the CDR3 reads CASSVGHTAGTNEKLFF. In DNA, the CDR3 is TGCGCCAGCAGTGTAGGACATACGGCGGGGACTAATGAAAAACTGTTTTTT.

V gene TRBV3-1 (or the pseudogene TRBV3-2) combines with J gene TRBJ2-7; 8 bases are shared with TRBD2. Trimming took 10 bases from V and 5 from J; bases not matched to a gene: 10. CDR1 LGHDT and CDR2 YNNKEL come from the germline V gene (reference sequence). The CDR3 extends over 13 amino acids. The CDR3 here is CATISSGSHEQYF. CDR3 bases: TGTGCCACAATCAGCAGCGGGAGCCACGAGCAGTACTTC.